This T cell receptor (beta chain) emerged from a study of shared clonotypes between healthy human individuals. The wider study: Those who served as donors were a couple of women and a few men between the ages of 18 and 49.

The CDR3 runs to 14 residues. In the original analysis: From ImmunoSEQ came sequences covering only the junction and carrying no quality scores, so filtering differed. Clones were read by immunoSEQ multiplex PCR, and TCRdb kept only the in-frame ones, dropping some. V and J calls and clone size are given by that table; D and trimming were obtained from the DNA. The sample yields fewer than 600,000 clones, about four fifths seen once. The sequence came from a middle-aged woman in good health. Some clones in this sample may be carry-over from other donors' samples. This chain links TRBV12-1 with TRBJ2-5; TRBD1, the table's D call, was not compared with the DNA. TRBV12-1 counts as a pseudogene. The sample consisted of PBMCs. CDR3 DNA sequence: TGTGCCAGCAGCCTGGGGCACGGCCGGGAGACCCAGTACTTC. Translation gives CASSLGHGRETQYF.